Listed below are T cell receptor beta chains from one sample, sequenced in a study of blood T cell repertoires in COVID-19. Some clones are missing from TCRdb's copy, which holds only in-frame ones; the method was immunoSEQ multiplex PCR. The table shows 200,000 to 250,000 clones, with roughly nine tenths occurring only once. The specimen sequenced was peripheral blood. Receptor source: a man in his 60s with acute or convalescent COVID-19. Each CDR3 is given with its conserved first and last residue. Fields, in order: J gene, V gene, D gene, clone size, CDR3 protein, CDR3 DNA. The D gene is left open where the match is weak. Where a row states a size, it is once, few, many or the class of an expanded clone; other rows omit it.

>TRBJ1-5|TRBV28|TRBD1|few
CASSTGANQPQHF
TGTGCCAGCAGCACAGGGGCCAATCAGCCCCAGCATTTT
>TRBJ1-5|TRBV19|TRBD1|.
CASSISVTGGAGNQPQHF
TGTGCCAGTAGTATTTCCGTGACAGGGGGCGCCGGCAATCAGCCCCAGCATTTT
>TRBJ2-3|TRBV6-2/TRBV6-3|TRBD2|once
CASTPSRRGLVTDTQYF
TGTGCCAGCACCCCCTCCCGGAGGGGACTAGTCACAGATACGCAGTATTTT
>TRBJ2-1|TRBV5-1|TRBD2|.
CASSPRAGEYNEQFF
TGCGCCAGCAGCCCTAGGGCGGGAGAGTACAATGAGCAGTTCTTC
>TRBJ2-7|TRBV28|TRBD2|.
CASTTGGYEQYF
TGTGCCAGCACAACGGGAGGCTACGAGCAGTACTTC
>TRBJ1-4|TRBV5-1|.|.
CASSLGGRNEKLFF
TGCGCCAGCAGCTTGGGGGGGCGGAATGAAAAACTGTTTTTT
>TRBJ2-7|TRBV4-3|TRBD2|few
CASSQDPSGSLYEQYF
TGCGCCAGCAGCCAAGACCCTAGCGGGAGTCTATACGAGCAGTACTTC
>TRBJ2-7|TRBV12-3/TRBV12-4|.|.
CASSLYRGSEQYF
TGTGCCAGCAGTTTATATCGAGGCAGCGAGCAGTACTTC
>TRBJ2-5|TRBV11-3|TRBD1|once
CASSPRTGGRETQYF
TGTGCCAGCAGCCCCCGGACAGGGGGCAGAGAGACCCAGTACTTC
>TRBJ2-7|TRBV4-1|TRBD2|.
CASSQTSGRTYEQYF
TGCGCCAGCAGCCAAACTAGCGGGAGGACCTACGAGCAGTACTTC
>TRBJ2-5|TRBV5-1|TRBD1|.
CASSGTGARETQYF
TGCGCCAGCAGCGGAACAGGGGCGCGGGAGACCCAGTACTTC
>TRBJ2-2|TRBV9|TRBD2|once
CASSVELEGGPHGELFF
TGTGCCAGCAGCGTAGAACTCGAGGGAGGGCCTCACGGGGAGCTGTTTTTT
>TRBJ1-1|TRBV6-5|.|once
CASSYAGGNTEAFF
TGTGCCAGCAGCTATGCGGGAGGGAACACTGAAGCTTTCTTT
>TRBJ1-5|TRBV20-1|.|.
CSASTRVSQPQHF
TGCAGTGCTAGTACCAGGGTGAGTCAGCCCCAGCATTTT
>TRBJ2-7|TRBV11-3|.|few
CASSLRQVPYEQYF
TGTGCCAGCAGCTTACGACAGGTTCCCTACGAGCAGTACTTC
>TRBJ2-3|TRBV25-1|TRBD2|.
CASSSGRAGGSTDTQYF
TGTGCCAGCAGCTCCGGACGGGCGGGAGGGAGCACAGATACGCAGTATTTT
>TRBJ2-7|TRBV7-8|TRBD2|.
CASSRTSGEPYEQYF
TGTGCCAGCAGCCGGACTAGCGGGGAACCCTACGAGCAGTACTTC
>TRBJ1-1|TRBV30|.|.
CAWSVPGTLAFF
TGTGCCTGGAGTGTACCCGGGACATTGGCTTTCTTT
>TRBJ2-7|TRBV10-3|TRBD2|.
CATQGLAGGTYEQYF
TGTGCCACCCAGGGACTAGCGGGAGGAACCTACGAGCAGTACTTC
>TRBJ1-2|TRBV6-5|TRBD1|.
CASSYPDRAGGYTF
TGTGCCAGCAGTTACCCGGACAGGGCAGGTGGCTACACCTTC
>TRBJ2-3|TRBV6-5|TRBD1|.
CASSSTGQGRTDTQYF
TGTGCCAGCAGTTCCACGGGACAGGGACGCACAGATACGCAGTATTTT
>TRBJ1-3|TRBV5-1|.|.
CASSRGRSSGNTIYF
TGCGCCAGCAGCCGGGGGAGGTCCTCTGGAAACACCATATATTTT
>TRBJ2-7|TRBV12-3/TRBV12-4|TRBD1|.
CASSLGTGVYF
TGTGCCAGCAGTTTAGGGACAGGGGTGTACTTC
>TRBJ1-2|TRBV6-5|.|.
CASRPYGGSYGYTF
TGTGCCAGCAGACCTTACGGGGGGTCGTATGGCTACACCTTC
>TRBJ2-3|TRBV6-6|TRBD1|once
CASSYPRTGSTDTQYF
TGTGCCAGCAGTTACCCAAGGACAGGTAGCACAGATACGCAGTATTTT
>TRBJ1-1|TRBV3-1/TRBV3-2|.|.
CASSQGHSTRVAFF
TGTGCCAGCAGCCAAGGACATTCTACGCGGGTAGCTTTCTTT
>TRBJ2-7|TRBV27|TRBD2|.
CASSSTTSGSAYEQYF
TGTGCCAGCAGTTCTACGACTAGCGGGAGTGCCTACGAGCAGTACTTC
>TRBJ1-1|TRBV12-3/TRBV12-4|.|few
CASTPGLEAEAFF
TGTGCCAGCACCCCTGGGCTGGAGGCGGAAGCTTTCTTT
>TRBJ1-1|TRBV14|.|.
CASSQWTATEAFF
TGTGCCAGCAGCCAGTGGACAGCGACTGAAGCTTTCTTT
>TRBJ1-3|TRBV6-5|.|.
CATGDFRSGNTIYF
TGTGCCACCGGGGACTTTCGCTCTGGAAACACCATATATTTT
>TRBJ1-1|TRBV25-1|.|.
CASSEYLGGNTEAFF
TGTGCCAGCAGTGAATATTTAGGGGGGAACACTGAAGCTTTCTTT
>TRBJ1-1|TRBV10-1|TRBD1|.
CASNETGGNTEAFF
TGCGCCAGCAACGAGACAGGGGGTAACACTGAAGCTTTCTTT
>TRBJ1-6|TRBV9|.|.
CASSPRQSSYNSPLHF
TGTGCCAGCAGCCCAAGACAGAGCTCCTATAATTCACCCCTCCACTTT